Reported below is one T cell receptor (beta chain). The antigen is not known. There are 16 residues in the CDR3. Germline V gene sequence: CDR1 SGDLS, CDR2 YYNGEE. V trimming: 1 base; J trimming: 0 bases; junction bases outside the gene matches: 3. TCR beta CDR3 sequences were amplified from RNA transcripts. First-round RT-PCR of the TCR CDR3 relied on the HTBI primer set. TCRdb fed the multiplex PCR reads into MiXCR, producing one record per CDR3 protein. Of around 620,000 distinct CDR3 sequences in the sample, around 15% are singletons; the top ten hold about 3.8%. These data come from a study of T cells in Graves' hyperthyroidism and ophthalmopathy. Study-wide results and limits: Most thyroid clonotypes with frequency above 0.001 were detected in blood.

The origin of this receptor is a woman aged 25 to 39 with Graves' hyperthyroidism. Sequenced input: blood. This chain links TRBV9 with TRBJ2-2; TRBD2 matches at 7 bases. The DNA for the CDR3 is TGTGCCAGCAGCGTAAGTCGGGGGGCGAACACCGGGGAGCTGTTTTTT. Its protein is CASSVSRGANTGELFF.